This is a list of T cell receptor beta chains from one sample in a study of CD8+CD57+ T cells in acquired aplastic anemia. TCRdb re-called the reads through MiXCR, storing one row per CDR3 protein. This table has around 200,000 distinct CDR3 sequences, around 50% appearing once. The source material was sorted CD4+, CD8+, or CD8+CD57+ T cells (not recorded which) from PBMCs. The origin of the receptors is a human donor with aplastic anemia. Each CDR3 is given with its conserved first and last residue. The D gene is left open where the match is weak. Size is omitted from some rows. Given values are once, few, many or a class for expanded clones.

TRBV5-1	TRBD2	TRBJ2-2	many	TGCGCCAGCAGGCGGGGGGCTACGAACACCGGGGAGCTGTTTTTT	CASRRGATNTGELFF
TRBV7-6	.	TRBJ2-3	many	TGTGCCAGCAGCTTAGCTATAGGAGGGGTGAATACGCAGTATTTT	CASSLAIGGVNTQYF
TRBV11-2	TRBD2	TRBJ2-3	few	TGTGCCAGCAGCCAAGGGCCCGGAGGTAGCGGGCCCCAAGAAACAGATACGCAGTATTTT	CASSQGPGGSGPQETDTQYF
TRBV20-1	TRBD2	TRBJ2-3	.	TGCAGTGCTAGAGCGTATGCGGGGGGACTAGAGATTACGCAGTATTTT	CSARAYAGGLEITQYF
TRBV6-1	TRBD1	TRBJ1-1	many	TGTGCCAGCAACACGGACAGGGGGATCACTGAAGCTTTCTTT	CASNTDRGITEAFF
TRBV10-3	.	TRBJ1-4	.	TGTGCCATCACTACTGGACAAGTCCCCGCAACTAATGAAAAACTGTTTTTT	CAITTGQVPATNEKLFF
TRBV7-2	TRBD1	TRBJ1-4	once	TGTGCCAGCAGCTCCTCACCTACGACAGGGGCCCATTTT	CASSSSPTTGAHF
TRBV7-7	.	TRBJ2-1	many	TGTGCCAGCAGCCGGCAAAGGGGCCCTTCCGATGAGCAGTTCTTC	CASSRQRGPSDEQFF
TRBV5-1	TRBD2	TRBJ2-5	many	TGCGCCAGCAGCTCACTAGCGGGGGGCCAAGAGACCCAGTACTTC	CASSSLAGGQETQYF
TRBV20-1	.	TRBJ1-2	many	TGCAGTGCCATTAATACGGGTATTAGCTACACCTTC	CSAINTGISYTF
TRBV15	TRBD2	TRBJ2-5	.	TGTGCCACCAGCATCCTGCCAGCGGGGGGGCCGAGGACCCAGTACTTC	CATSILPAGGPRTQYF